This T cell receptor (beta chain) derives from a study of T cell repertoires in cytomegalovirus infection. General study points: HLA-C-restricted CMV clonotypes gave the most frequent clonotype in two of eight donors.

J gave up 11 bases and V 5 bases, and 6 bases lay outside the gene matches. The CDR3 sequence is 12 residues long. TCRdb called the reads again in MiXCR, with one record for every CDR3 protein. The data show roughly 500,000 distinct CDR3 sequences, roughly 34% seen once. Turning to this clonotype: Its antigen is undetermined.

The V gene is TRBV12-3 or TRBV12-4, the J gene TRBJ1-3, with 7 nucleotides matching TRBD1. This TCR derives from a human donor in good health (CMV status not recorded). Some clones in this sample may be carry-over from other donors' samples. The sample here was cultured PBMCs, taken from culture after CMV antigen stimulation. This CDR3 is CASSPYRGSIYF. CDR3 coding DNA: TGTGCCAGCAGTCCCTACAGGGGCTCCATATATTTT.